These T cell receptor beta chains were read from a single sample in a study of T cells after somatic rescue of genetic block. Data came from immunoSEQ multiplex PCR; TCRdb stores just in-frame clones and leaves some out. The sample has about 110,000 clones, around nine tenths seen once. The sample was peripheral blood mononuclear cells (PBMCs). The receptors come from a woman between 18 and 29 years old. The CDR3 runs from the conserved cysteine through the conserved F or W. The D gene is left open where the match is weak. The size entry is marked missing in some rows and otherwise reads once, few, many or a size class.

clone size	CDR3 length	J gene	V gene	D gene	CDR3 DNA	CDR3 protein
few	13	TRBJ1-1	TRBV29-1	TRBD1	TGCAGCGTTGATGACAGGGAGAACACTGAAGCTTTCTTT	CSVDDRENTEAFF
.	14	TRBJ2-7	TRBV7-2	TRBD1	TGTGCCAGCAGCTCCGGGACAGGGACCTACGAGCAGTACTTC	CASSSGTGTYEQYF
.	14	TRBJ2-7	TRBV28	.	TGTGCCAGCAGTTTATTGGGGACAACCTACGAGCAGTACTTC	CASSLLGTTYEQYF
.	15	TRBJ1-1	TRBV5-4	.	TGTGCCAGCAGCCCCCCCGGGAGGGGGAGTACAGAAGCTTTCTTT	CASSPPGRGSTEAFF
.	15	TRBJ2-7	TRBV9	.	TGTGCCAGCAGCGTAGGAGGGCAAAGGGCCAACGAGCAGTACTTC	CASSVGGQRANEQYF
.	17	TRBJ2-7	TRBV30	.	TGTGCCTGGAGTCCAATTCAGCGGACCCTAGGATCCTACGAGCAGTACTTC	CAWSPIQRTLGSYEQYF
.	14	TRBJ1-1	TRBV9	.	TGTGCCAGCAGCGGCTCCCGGGGGAACACTGAAGCTTTCTTT	CASSGSRGNTEAFF
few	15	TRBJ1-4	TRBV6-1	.	TGTGCCAGCAGTGAAGGTTTTAGCGTTGGGGAAAAACTGTTTTTT	CASSEGFSVGEKLFF
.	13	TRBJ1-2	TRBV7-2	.	TGTGCCAGCAGCCTAGGTCATAACTATGGCTACACCTTC	CASSLGHNYGYTF
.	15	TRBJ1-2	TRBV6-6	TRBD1	TGTGCCAGCAGCTCCCCGACAGGGGGCGCGGAAGGCTACACCTTC	CASSSPTGGAEGYTF
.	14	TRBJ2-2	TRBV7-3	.	TGTGCCAGCAGCCAACTAGCGAACACCGGGGAGCTGTTTTTT	CASSQLANTGELFF
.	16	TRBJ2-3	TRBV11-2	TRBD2	TGTGCCAGCAGCTCGAGACTAGCGGGCGGGGGAGATACGCAGTATTTT	CASSSRLAGGGDTQYF
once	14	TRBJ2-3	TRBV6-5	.	TGTGCCAGCAGTTCCTTCCGGGACTTGTTTACGCAGTATTTT	CASSSFRDLFTQYF
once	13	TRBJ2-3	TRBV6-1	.	TGTGCCAGCAGGTATTGGAGCACAGATACGCAGTATTTT	CASRYWSTDTQYF
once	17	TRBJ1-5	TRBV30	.	TGTGCCTGGAGTAAAGATGGGGGCATGAGAAGCAATCAGCCCCAGCATTTT	CAWSKDGGMRSNQPQHF
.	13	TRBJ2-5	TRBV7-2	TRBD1	TGTGCCAGCAGCTTAGACAGGGGAGAGACCCAGTACTTC	CASSLDRGETQYF
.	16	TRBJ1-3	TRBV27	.	TGTGCCAGCAGTGAGGGTCCCTTTTTCTCTGGAAACACCATATATTTT	CASSEGPFFSGNTIYF
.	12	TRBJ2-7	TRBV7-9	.	TGTGCCAGCAGGGACGGAGCCTACGAGCAGTACTTC	CASRDGAYEQYF
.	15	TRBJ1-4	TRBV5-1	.	TGCGCCAGCAGCACGGCTTGGGCGGCGGGAGAAAAACTGTTTTTT	CASSTAWAAGEKLFF
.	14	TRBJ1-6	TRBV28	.	TGTGCCAGCCCCCGCGGGGATTATAATTCACCCCTCCACTTT	CASPRGDYNSPLHF
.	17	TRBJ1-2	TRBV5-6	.	TGTGCCAGCACCTCCGACGGGCGCAGGGCACTTAACTATGGCTACACCTTC	CASTSDGRRALNYGYTF
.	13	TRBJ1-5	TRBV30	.	TGTGCCTGGAGTCCAGGACACGCGCAGCCCCAGCATTTT	CAWSPGHAQPQHF
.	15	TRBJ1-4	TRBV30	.	TGTGCCTGGAGTCCCGGTCCGGGGGCGGGAGAAAAACTGTTTTTT	CAWSPGPGAGEKLFF
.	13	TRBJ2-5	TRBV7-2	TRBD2	TGTGCCAGCAGCCCCGGGGGGAGGGAGACCCAGTACTTC	CASSPGGRETQYF
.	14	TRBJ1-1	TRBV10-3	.	TGTGCCATCAGTGAGTCAAACCTCAGGACTGAAGCTTTCTTT	CAISESNLRTEAFF
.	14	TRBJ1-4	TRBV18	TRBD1	TGTGCCAGCTCATCCGGACAGGGCGGTGAAAAACTGTTTTTT	CASSSGQGGEKLFF
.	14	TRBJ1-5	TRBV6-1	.	TGTGCCAGCAGTGCCAGGCAGGGCAATCAGCCCCAGCATTTT	CASSARQGNQPQHF
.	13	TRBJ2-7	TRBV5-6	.	TGTGCCAGCAGCTTGGCCTCCGAATCCGAGCAGTACTTC	CASSLASESEQYF
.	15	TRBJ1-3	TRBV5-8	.	TGTGCCAGCAGCTTTAGACGGGACTCTGGAAACACCATATATTTT	CASSFRRDSGNTIYF
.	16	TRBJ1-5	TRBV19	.	TGTGCCAGTAGCAGCATCAAATCCCTTTTAAATCAGCCCCAGCATTTT	CASSSIKSLLNQPQHF
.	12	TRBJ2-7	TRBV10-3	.	TGTGCCATCAGGGACACCATCTACGAGCAGTACTTC	CAIRDTIYEQYF
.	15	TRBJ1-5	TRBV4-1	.	TGCGCCAGCAGCCAGGCACAGGGAGACGGTCAGCCCCAGCATTTT	CASSQAQGDGQPQHF
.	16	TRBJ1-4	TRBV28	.	TGTGCCAGCAGTTCCCCCCCGGCTGCAACTAATGAAAAACTGTTTTTT	CASSSPPAATNEKLFF
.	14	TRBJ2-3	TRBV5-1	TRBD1	TGCGCCAGCAGCGTTGGACAGGGCACAGATACGCAGTATTTT	CASSVGQGTDTQYF
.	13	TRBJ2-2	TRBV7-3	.	TGTGCCAGCAGCTTGCTCAACACCGGGGAGCTGTTTTTT	CASSLLNTGELFF
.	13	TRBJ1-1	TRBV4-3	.	TGCGCCAGCAGCCAAGTACAGGTCGCTGAAGCTTTCTTT	CASSQVQVAEAFF
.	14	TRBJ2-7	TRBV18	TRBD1	TGTGCCAGCTCCCTGGGCGGGACAGGGGGCGAGCAGTACTTC	CASSLGGTGGEQYF
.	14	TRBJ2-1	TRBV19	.	TGTGCCAGTAGTATAGGCTTTACCTACAATGAGCAGTTCTTC	CASSIGFTYNEQFF
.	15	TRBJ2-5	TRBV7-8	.	TGTGCCAGCAGCTTGGGGTCTTGGGGAAAAGAGACCCAGTACTTC	CASSLGSWGKETQYF
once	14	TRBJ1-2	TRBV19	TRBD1	TGTGCCAGTACCCCGGGACAGGAGAACTATGGCTACACCTTC	CASTPGQENYGYTF
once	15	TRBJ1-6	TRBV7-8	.	TGTGCCAGCAGCCCAACCGGGATATCGGGTTCACCCCTCCACTTT	CASSPTGISGSPLHF
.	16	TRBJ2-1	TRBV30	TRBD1	TGTGCCTGGAGGACAGGGTCCTTGAGCTCCTACAATGAGCAGTTCTTC	CAWRTGSLSSYNEQFF